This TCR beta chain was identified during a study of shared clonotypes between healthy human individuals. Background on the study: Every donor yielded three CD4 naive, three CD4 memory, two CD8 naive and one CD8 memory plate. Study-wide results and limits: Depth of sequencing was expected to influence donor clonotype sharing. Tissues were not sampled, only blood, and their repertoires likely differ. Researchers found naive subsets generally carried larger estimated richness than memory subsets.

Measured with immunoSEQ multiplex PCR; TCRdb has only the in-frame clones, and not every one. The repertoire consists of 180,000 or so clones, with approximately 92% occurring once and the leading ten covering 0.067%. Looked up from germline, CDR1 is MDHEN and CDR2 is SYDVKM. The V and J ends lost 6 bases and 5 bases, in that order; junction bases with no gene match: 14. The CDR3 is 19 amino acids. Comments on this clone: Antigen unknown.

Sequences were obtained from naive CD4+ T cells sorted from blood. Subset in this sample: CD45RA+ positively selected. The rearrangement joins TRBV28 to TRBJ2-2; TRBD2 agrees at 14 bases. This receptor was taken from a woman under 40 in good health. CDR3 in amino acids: CASSRPPGLAGVRTGELFF. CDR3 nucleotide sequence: TGTGCCAGCAGCCGCCCACCGGGACTAGCGGGAGTCCGGACCGGGGAGCTGTTTTTT.